This T cell receptor beta chain came from a study of T cells in localized non-small cell lung cancer. General study results and limits: Uninvolved adjacent lung, not tumor, had the highest T cell clonality. Across samples, adjacent lung featured a median around 56 of the top 100 tumor clones. Analysis by sequencing included only one tumor region, so heterogeneity remains possible.

Profiled with immunoSEQ multiplex PCR; TCRdb holds only in-frame clones, not every one. The sample has more than 2,500 clones, more than 20% seen once. Germline V gene sequence: CDR1 MGHRA, CDR2 YSYEKL. There are 15 residues in the CDR3. Trimming pared 0 bases from V and 5 bases from J, leaving 13 bases between. This clone is medium-sized in the sample. The antigen is undetermined. The sequenced sample was lung tumor tissue, obtained before any cancer treatment. This TCR derives from a male donor at least 60 years old with stage II lung adenocarcinoma. The J gene is TRBJ1-2, the V gene TRBV4-1; D gene uncertain. This CDR3 is CASSQDLLGRYGYTF. The CDR3 coding sequence is TGCGCCAGCAGCCAAGATTTGCTAGGGCGGTATGGCTACACCTTC.